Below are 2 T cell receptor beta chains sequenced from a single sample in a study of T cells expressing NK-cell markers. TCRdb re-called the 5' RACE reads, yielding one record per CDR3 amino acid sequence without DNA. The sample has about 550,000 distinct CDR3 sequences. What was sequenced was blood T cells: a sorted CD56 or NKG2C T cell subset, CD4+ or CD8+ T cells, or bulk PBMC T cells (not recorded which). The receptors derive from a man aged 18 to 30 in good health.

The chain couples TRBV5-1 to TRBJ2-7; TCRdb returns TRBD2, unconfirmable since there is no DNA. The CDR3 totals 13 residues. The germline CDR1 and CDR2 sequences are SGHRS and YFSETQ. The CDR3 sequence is CASSRAGGYEQYF.

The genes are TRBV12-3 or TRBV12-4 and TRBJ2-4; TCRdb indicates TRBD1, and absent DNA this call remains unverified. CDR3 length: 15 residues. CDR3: CASSSTEGAKNIQYF.